This TCR beta chain is from a study of T cells in localized non-small cell lung cancer. Produced via immunoSEQ multiplex PCR; TCRdb's table is partial and in-frame only. The repertoire includes tens of thousands of clones, approximately 86% of them detected once, and around 3.7% sits in the top ten. Germline CDR1 reads SGHRS; CDR2 reads YFSETQ. The V and J ends lost 2 bases and 5 bases respectively, with 11 bases between them. The CDR3 has 14 amino acids. About this clone itself: Its antigen is unknown.

Findings and limits, study-wide: Uninvolved adjacent lung showed the highest T cell clonality, exceeding tumor. Sequence data derive from only one tumor region, so heterogeneity remains possible.

The rearrangement joins TRBV5-1 to TRBJ2-1; a weak D match, TRBD2 (6 bases). Sequenced material: peripheral blood, taken before any cancer treatment. The receptor's source is a man between 18 and 49 years old with stage I lung adenocarcinoma. In DNA, the CDR3 is TGCGCCAGCAGCTTCCAGGGCGGGAACAATGAGCAGTTCTTC. Translated: CASSFQGGNNEQFF.